What follows are 4 T cell receptor beta chains derived from one specimen sequenced in a study of OX40 agonist ivuxolimab in advanced cancers. Produced via immunoSEQ multiplex PCR; TCRdb's table is partial and in-frame only. The sample carries roughly 56,000 clones, about four fifths recorded once. The sequencing here drew on CD4+ or CD8+ T cells sorted from blood, taken in a trial of the OX40 agonist ivuxolimab. The receptor set was obtained from an adult with an advanced solid tumor such as melanoma, head and neck, liver or kidney cancer.

The V call is TRBV5-8, the J call TRBJ2-2; D unresolved. Trimming took off 2 bases at V and 3 bases at J, with 17 bases between the two ends. This CDR3 spans 17 amino acids. Germline CDR1 is SGHTS and CDR2 is YDEGEE. CDR3 region: CASSLGLADRDTGELFF. CDR3 sequence (DNA): TGTGCCAGCAGCTTAGGGTTGGCGGATCGGGACACCGGGGAGCTGTTTTTT. Combining the CDR3 with reference TRBV5-8 and TRBJ2-2 gives the whole variable domain EAGVTQSPTHLIKTRGQQATLRCSPISGHTSVYWYQQALGLGLQFLLWYDEGEERNRGNFPPRFSGRQFPNYSSELNVNALELEDSALYLCASSLGLADRDTGELFFGEGSRLTVL.

The chain joins TRBV6-5 to TRBJ2-7; 8 bases agree with TRBD2. V shed 10 bases, J shed 4 bases, and the junction held 12 bases outside the gene matches. This CDR3 is built from 14 residues. CDR1 MNHEY and CDR2 SVGAGI come from the germline V gene. CDR3 protein: CATRGQRGSYEQYF. DNA of the CDR3: TGTGCCACCCGCGGCCAGCGGGGGAGTTACGAGCAGTACTTC.

The chain joins TRBV10-3 to TRBJ2-2; no clear D gene. The V and J ends lost 5 bases and 4 bases respectively, with 11 bases between them. This CDR3 has 14 residues. Germline V gives CDR1 ENHRY, CDR2 SYGVKD. Here the CDR3 reads CAISRYEGTGELFF. CDR3 nucleotide sequence: TGTGCCATCAGTCGATATGAAGGCACCGGGGAGCTGTTTTTT.

The V gene is TRBV19, the J gene TRBJ2-5, with D possibly being TRBD1 (5 bases). CDR1 is LNHDA, CDR2 SQIVND, per germline (reference sequence). Deletions cut 2 bases from V and 4 bases from J, with 5 bases between. The CDR3 loop spans 12 amino acids. CDR3 region: CASSIQGETQYF. In DNA, the CDR3 is TGTGCCAGTAGTATACAGGGAGAGACCCAGTACTTC.